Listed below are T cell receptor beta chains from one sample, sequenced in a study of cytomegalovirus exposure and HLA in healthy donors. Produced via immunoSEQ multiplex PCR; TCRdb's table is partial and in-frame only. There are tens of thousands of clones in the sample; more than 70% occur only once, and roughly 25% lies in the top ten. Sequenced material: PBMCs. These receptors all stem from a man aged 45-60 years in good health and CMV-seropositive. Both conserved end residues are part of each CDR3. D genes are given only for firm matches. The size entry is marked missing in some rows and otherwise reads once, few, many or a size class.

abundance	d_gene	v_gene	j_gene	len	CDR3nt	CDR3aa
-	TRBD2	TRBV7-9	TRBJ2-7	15	TGTGCCAGCAGCTTAGAAGGGCGGGGGTCCTACGAGCAGTACTTC	CASSLEGRGSYEQYF
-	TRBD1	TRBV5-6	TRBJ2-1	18	TGTGCCAGCAGCTTCAAATCGGGACAGAAAAGCTCCTACAATGAGCAGTTCTTC	CASSFKSGQKSSYNEQFF
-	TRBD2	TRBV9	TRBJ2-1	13	TGTGCCAGCCTAGCGGGGGGGTTTGATGAGCAGTTCTTC	CASLAGGFDEQFF
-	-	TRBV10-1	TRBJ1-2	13	TGCGCCGTTACCGGGACACCTAACTATGGCTACACCTTC	CAVTGTPNYGYTF
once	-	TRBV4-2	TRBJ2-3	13	TGTGCCAGCAGCCCCCGCCGGGGGGATACGCAGTATTTT	CASSPRRGDTQYF
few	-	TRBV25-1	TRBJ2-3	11	TGTGCCAGCAGCATCACAGATACGCAGTATTTT	CASSITDTQYF
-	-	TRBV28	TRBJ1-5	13	TGTGCCAGCGAACGGGTGGGTTTTCAGCCCCAGCATTTT	CASERVGFQPQHF
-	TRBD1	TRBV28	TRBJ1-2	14	TGTGCCAGCAGACCCGGGACAGAGGTCTATGGCTACACCTTC	CASRPGTEVYGYTF
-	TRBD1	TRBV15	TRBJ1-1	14	TGTGCCACCAGCAGAGATGCGGGGACAGAGGAAGCTTTCTTT	CATSRDAGTEEAFF
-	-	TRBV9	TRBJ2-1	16	TGTGCCAGCAGCGTGGGGCAGGACATCTCCTACAATGAGCAGTTCTTC	CASSVGQDISYNEQFF
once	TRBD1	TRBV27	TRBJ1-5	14	TGTGCCAGCAGTTTAAGACAGGGGGGTCAGCCCCAGCATTTT	CASSLRQGGQPQHF
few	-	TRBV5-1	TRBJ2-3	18	TGCGCCAGCGTCCTTGGAATGAGTGACAAAGGTCCCACAGATACGCAGTATTTT	CASVLGMSDKGPTDTQYF
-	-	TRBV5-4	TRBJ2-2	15	TGTGCCAGCAGCTTGGAGGGGGGGTACACCGGGGAGCTGTTTTTT	CASSLEGGYTGELFF
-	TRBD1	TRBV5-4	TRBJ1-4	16	TGTGCCAGCAGCTCCCGACAGGGGGGTACTAATGAAAAACTGTTTTTT	CASSSRQGGTNEKLFF
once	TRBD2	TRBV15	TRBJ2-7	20	TGTGCCACCAGCAGAGATTTGGGGACTAGCGGGGGACCTCCGCACTACGAGCAGTACTTC	CATSRDLGTSGGPPHYEQYF
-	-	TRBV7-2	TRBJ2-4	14	TGTGCCAGCTCTTCCGGGTCAGCCAAAAACATTCAGTACTTC	CASSSGSAKNIQYF